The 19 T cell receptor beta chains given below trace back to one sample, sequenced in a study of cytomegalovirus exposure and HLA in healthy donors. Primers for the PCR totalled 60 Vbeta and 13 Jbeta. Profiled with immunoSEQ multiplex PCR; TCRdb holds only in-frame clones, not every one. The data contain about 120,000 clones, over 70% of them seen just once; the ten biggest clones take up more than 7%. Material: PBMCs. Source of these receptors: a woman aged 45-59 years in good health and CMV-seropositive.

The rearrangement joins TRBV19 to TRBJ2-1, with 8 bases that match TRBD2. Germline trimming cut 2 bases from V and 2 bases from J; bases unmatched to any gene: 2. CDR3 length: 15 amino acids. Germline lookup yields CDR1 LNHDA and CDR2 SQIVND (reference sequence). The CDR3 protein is CASSITGRAYNEQFF. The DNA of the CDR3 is TGTGCCAGTAGTATAACCGGGAGGGCCTACAATGAGCAGTTCTTC.

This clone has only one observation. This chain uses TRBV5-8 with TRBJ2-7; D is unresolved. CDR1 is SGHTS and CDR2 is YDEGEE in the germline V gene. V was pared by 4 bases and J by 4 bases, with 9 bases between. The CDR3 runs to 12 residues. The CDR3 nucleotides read TGTGCCAGCAGCCTGGTTTCGTACGAGCAGTACTTC. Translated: CASSLVSYEQYF.

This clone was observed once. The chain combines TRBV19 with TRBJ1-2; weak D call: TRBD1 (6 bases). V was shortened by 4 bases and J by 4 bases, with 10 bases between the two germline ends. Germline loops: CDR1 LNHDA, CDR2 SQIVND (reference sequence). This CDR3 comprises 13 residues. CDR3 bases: TGTGCCAGTAGTAGAGGACAGTTCTATGGCTACACCTTC. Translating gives CASSRGQFYGYTF.

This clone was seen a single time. CDR3 coding DNA: TGTGCCAGTAGTACCGGGACACAAGAGACCCAGTACTTC. Protein product: CASSTGTQETQYF. The gene calls are TRBV19 and TRBJ2-5, with D perhaps TRBD1 (6 bases). V was clipped by 4 bases and J by 2 bases, with 8 bases between them. CDR1 LNHDA and CDR2 SQIVND come from the germline V gene (reference sequence). The CDR3 sequence is 13 residues long.

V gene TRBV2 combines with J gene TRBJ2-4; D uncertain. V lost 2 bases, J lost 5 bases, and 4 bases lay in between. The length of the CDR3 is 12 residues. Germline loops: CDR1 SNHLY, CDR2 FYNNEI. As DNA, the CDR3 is TGTGCCAGCAGTGAACTTGAAAACATTCAGTACTTC. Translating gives CASSELENIQYF.

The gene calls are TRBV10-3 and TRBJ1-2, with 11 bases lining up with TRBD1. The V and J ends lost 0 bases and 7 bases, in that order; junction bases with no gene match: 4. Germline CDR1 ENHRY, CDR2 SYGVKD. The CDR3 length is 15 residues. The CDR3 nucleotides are TGTGCCATCAGTGAGTCCCGGGACAGGGGGTTTGGCTACACCTTC. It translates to CAISESRDRGFGYTF.

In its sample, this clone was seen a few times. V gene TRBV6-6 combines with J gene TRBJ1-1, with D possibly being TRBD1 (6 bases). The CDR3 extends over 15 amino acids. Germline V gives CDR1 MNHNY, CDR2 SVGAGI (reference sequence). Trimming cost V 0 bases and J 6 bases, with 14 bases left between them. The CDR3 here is CASSYSAGAVPEAFF. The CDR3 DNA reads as TGTGCCAGCAGTTACTCGGCAGGGGCGGTGCCTGAAGCTTTCTTT.

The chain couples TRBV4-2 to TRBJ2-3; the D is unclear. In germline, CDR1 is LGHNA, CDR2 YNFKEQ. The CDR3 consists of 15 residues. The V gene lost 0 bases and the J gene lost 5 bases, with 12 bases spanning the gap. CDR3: CASSQETSAKDTQYF. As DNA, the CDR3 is TGTGCCAGCAGCCAAGAGACCAGCGCCAAAGATACGCAGTATTTT.

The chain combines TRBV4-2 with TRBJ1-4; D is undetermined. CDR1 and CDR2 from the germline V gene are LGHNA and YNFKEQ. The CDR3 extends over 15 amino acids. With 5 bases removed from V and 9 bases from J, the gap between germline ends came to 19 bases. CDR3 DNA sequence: TGTGCCAGCAGCGCACCGGGAGGTCTGGGCCAAAAACTGTTTTTT. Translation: CASSAPGGLGQKLFF.

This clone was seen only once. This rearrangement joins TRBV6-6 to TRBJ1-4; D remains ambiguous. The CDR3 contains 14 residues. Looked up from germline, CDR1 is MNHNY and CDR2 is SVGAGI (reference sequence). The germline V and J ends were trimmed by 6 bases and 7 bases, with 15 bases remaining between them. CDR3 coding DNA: TGTGCCAGCAGCCACGGGCGGGCGGGTGAAAAACTGTTTTTT. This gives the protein CASSHGRAGEKLFF.

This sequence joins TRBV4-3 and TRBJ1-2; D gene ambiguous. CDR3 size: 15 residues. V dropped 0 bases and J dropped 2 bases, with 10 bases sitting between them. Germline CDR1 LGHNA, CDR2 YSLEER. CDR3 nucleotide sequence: TGCGCCAGCAGCCAAGATACCGAGGGAAACTATGGCTACACCTTC. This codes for CASSQDTEGNYGYTF.

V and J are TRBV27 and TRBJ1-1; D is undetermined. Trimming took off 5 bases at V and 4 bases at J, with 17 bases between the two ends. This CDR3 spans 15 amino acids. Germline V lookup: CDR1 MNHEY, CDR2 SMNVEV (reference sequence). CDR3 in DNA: TGTGCCAGCAGTGCGGTGAATGTGGGAGTCACTGAAGCTTTCTTT. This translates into CASSAVNVGVTEAFF.

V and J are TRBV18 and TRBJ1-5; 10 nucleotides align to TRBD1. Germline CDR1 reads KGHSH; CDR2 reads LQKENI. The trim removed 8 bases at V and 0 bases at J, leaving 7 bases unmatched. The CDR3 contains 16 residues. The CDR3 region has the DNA TGTGCCAGCCAAGACAGGGGGCGGGGTAGCAATCAGCCCCAGCATTTT. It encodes CASQDRGRGSNQPQHF.

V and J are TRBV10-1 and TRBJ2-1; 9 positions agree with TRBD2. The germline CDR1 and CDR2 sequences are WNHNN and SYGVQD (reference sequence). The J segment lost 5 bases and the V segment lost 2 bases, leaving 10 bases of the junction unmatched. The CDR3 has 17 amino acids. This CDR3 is CASSEPRRLAEDNEQFF. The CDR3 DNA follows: TGCGCCAGCAGTGAGCCCCGGCGACTAGCGGAGGACAATGAGCAGTTCTTC.

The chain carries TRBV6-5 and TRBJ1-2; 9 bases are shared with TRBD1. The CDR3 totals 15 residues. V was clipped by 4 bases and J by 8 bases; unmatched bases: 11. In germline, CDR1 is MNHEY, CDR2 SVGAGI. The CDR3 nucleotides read TGTGCCAGCAGTTCACAGGGGGCTGGAGGAGGCGGCTACACCTTC. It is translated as CASSSQGAGGGGYTF.

CDR3 in amino acids: CASSLARGTDTQYF. The CDR3 DNA follows: TGTGCCAGCAGCTTGGCGAGGGGCACAGATACGCAGTATTTT. The genes are TRBV5-4 and TRBJ2-3; TRBD2 might be the D (5 bases). The germline gives CDR1 SGHNT, CDR2 YYREEE (reference sequence). The germline V and J ends were trimmed by 0 bases and 1 base, with 6 bases remaining between them. The CDR3 is 14 amino acids. Full variable domain (rest looked up from reference TRBV5-4 and TRBJ2-3): ETGVTQSPTHLIKTRGQQVTLRCSSQSGHNTVSWYQQALGQGPQFIFQYYREEENGRGNFPPRFSGLQFPNYSSELNVNALELDDSALYLCASSLARGTDTQYFGPGTRLTVL.

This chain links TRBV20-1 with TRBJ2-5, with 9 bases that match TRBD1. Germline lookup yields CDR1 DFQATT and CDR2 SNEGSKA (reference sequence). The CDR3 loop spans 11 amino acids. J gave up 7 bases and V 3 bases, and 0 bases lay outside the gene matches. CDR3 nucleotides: TGCAGTGCTAGGACAGGGGGGACCCAGTACTTC. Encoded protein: CSARTGGTQYF.

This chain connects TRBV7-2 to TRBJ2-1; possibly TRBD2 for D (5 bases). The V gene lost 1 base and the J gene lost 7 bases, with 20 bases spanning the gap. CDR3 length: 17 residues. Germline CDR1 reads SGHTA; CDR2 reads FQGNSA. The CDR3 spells CASSLGVVRAKGNEQFF. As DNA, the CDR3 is TGTGCCAGCAGCTTAGGGGTAGTGAGGGCCAAAGGTAATGAGCAGTTCTTC.

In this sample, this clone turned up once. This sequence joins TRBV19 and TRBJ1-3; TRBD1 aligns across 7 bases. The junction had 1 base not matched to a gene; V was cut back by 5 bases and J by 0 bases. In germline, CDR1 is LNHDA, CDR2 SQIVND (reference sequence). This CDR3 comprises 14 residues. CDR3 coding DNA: TGTGCCAGTAGTCGGACAGGCTCTGGAAACACCATATATTTT. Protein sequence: CASSRTGSGNTIYF. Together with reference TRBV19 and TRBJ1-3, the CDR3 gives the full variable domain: DGGITQSPKYLFRKEGQNVTLSCEQNLNHDAMYWYRQDPGQGLRLIYYSQIVNDFQKGDIAEGYSVSREKKESFPLTVTSAQKNPTAFYLCASSRTGSGNTIYFGEGSWLTVV.